The clone carrying this T cell receptor (beta chain) was seen only a few times. Its cognate antigen is unknown. The entry originates in a study of beta chain features in type 1 diabetes. Broader study findings: More deletions and fewer insertions at VDJ junctions were found in patients with type 1 diabetes. It was not settled here whether HLA type affects TCRB rearrangement. Patients with Type 1 diabetes showed moderately but significantly shorter TCRB CDR3s in all four CD4+ subsets.

Trimming left V 6 bases short and J 3 bases short, with 13 bases between. CDR1 and CDR2 from the germline V gene are MDHEN and SYDVKM. There are 14 residues in the CDR3. Expressed TCRB transcripts were sequenced because the entire RNA isolate underwent reverse transcription. TCRdb's copy holds only in-frame clones and misses some; the assay was immunoSEQ multiplex PCR. The table has about 360,000 clones, around 12% seen once. This chain joins TRBV28 and TRBJ2-3; a weak D match, TRBD1 (6 bases). The sequenced sample was naive CD4+ T cells from blood. This clonotype was sampled from a man aged 18 to 30 in good health. The CDR3 spells CASSLQGRTDTQYF. For the CDR3, the DNA is TGTGCCAGCAGCCTCCAGGGGAGAACAGATACGCAGTATTTT.